This T cell receptor (beta chain) appears in the sequencing data of a study of early T cells in non-severe SARS-CoV-2 infection. This clonotype turned up a few times. The CDR3 runs 15 residues. Trimming took off 1 base at V and 5 bases at J, with 12 bases between the two ends. Germline V gives CDR1 SGDLS, CDR2 YYNGEE. TCRdb analysed the 5' RACE reads with MiXCR anew, one entry per CDR3 protein. The table lists tens of thousands of distinct CDR3 sequences, over 10% of them singletons, with around 1.1% in the top ten. The receptor comes from an adult who was a healthcare worker with PCR-confirmed SARS-CoV-2 infection or an uninfected control (not recorded which). The rearrangement uses TRBV9 and TRBJ1-4, with a tentative D call TRBD1 (6 bases). Sequenced input: whole blood. In DNA form, the CDR3 reads TGTGCCAGCAGCGTAACAGGACAGATAAATGAAAAACTGTTTTTT. Its protein product is CASSVTGQINEKLFF.